This T cell receptor beta chain was identified in a study of blood T cells in healthy people across ages. Regarding this clonotype: Its antigen is undetermined.

Through a sample-barcoded 5' primer and a J-beta primer mix, a second PCR was run for roughly 7 to 12 cycles. A template-switch adaptor with 12 random nucleotides tagged each cDNA molecule. A single record per CDR3 protein comes from TCRdb applying MiXCR to the 5' RACE reads. Of 1.5 million or so distinct CDR3 sequences detected, about 45% appear once; the ten largest clones hold more than 4%. Notes on the study in general: Naive CD4+ cells and diversity were both higher in long-lived donors than in aged donors.

Sequencing input: blood. The source is a woman aged 18 to 35 in good health.

The CDR3: CASRISQEGQLFF. In DNA form, the CDR3 reads TGTGCCAGCAGAATCTCCCAGGAGGGGCAGCTGTTTTTT. V usage is TRBV27 and J usage is TRBJ2-2; TRBD2 might be the D (6 bases). Trimming took off 6 bases at V and 12 bases at J, with 17 bases between the two ends. Per germline, CDR1 MNHEY and CDR2 SMNVEV (reference sequence). The CDR3 sequence is 13 residues long.